This is a list of T cell receptor beta chains from one sample in a study of response to subunit inactivated influenza vaccine. TCRdb passed the RT-PCR reads through MiXCR, listing each CDR3 protein once. Counted here are around 530,000 distinct CDR3 sequences, more than 15% occurring once; the ten biggest clones make up over 2.5%. Here the sequenced sample was CD4+ T cells sorted from PBMCs, taken less than 25 months after vaccination. The receptors derive from a man between 50 and 75 years old who received an inactivated influenza vaccine. Both conserved end residues are part of each CDR3. D genes are given only for firm matches. Not all rows give a size; the values are once, few, many and, for expanded clones, a class.

TRBJ2-2 many - TRBV20-1 CSAEDSMTGELFF TGCAGTGCTGAGGACAGCATGACCGGGGAGCTGTTTTTT
TRBJ1-2 few - TRBV6-5 CASSYSRKNYGYTF TGTGCCAGCAGTTACTCCCGCAAGAACTATGGCTACACCTTC
TRBJ2-7 few TRBD1 TRBV18 CASSPETGGEQYF TGTGCCAGCTCACCAGAGACAGGGGGCGAGCAGTACTTC
TRBJ1-4 - - TRBV7-2 CASSSPTGSLNEKLFF TGTGCCAGCAGCTCACCGACAGGAAGCCTGAATGAAAAACTGTTTTTT
TRBJ2-7 - - TRBV5-1 CASSEAAQASYEQYF TGCGCCAGCAGCGAGGCGGCGCAGGCCTCCTACGAGCAGTACTTC
TRBJ1-1 many TRBD1 TRBV7-2 CASSRGPGQGMNTEAFF TGTGCCAGCAGCCGAGGACCGGGACAGGGTATGAACACTGAAGCTTTCTTT
TRBJ2-2 - - TRBV7-8 CASSLGRYRGDRNTGELFF TGTGCCAGCAGCTTAGGGCGGTATAGGGGTGATCGAAACACCGGGGAGTTGTTTTTT
TRBJ1-5 - - TRBV4-2 CASSQDLLVNQPQHF TGTGCCAGCAGCCAAGACCTACTAGTCAATCAGCCACAGCATTTT
TRBJ2-2 - - TRBV4-1 CASSQPGKNTGELFF TGCGCCAGCAGCCAACCCGGGAAGAACACCGGGGAGCTGTTTTTT
TRBJ2-1 few - TRBV29-1 CSVARDSFYNEQFF TGCAGCGTTGCGAGGGACTCATTCTACAATGAGCAGTTCTTC
TRBJ2-7 - TRBD1 TRBV20-1 CSPTSSDRGYEQYF TGCAGTCCGACCTCCTCGGACAGGGGCTACGAGCAGTACTTC
TRBJ2-2 many - TRBV9 CASSPRSSSGELFF TGTGCCAGCAGCCCCCGGAGCAGCTCTGGGGAGCTGTTTTTT
TRBJ2-1 - - TRBV5-1 CASSLEGLNYNEQFF TGCGCCAGCAGCTTGGAAGGTTTAAATTACAATGAGCAGTTCTTC
TRBJ2-7 - TRBD2 TRBV20-1 CSARQSSGSTGQYF TGCAGTGCTAGACAATCTAGCGGGAGTACAGGGCAGTACTTC
TRBJ1-2 - - TRBV5-1 CASSLWVGVYGYTF TGCGCCAGCAGCTTGTGGGTCGGGGTCTATGGCTACACCTTC
TRBJ2-1 - - TRBV20-1 CSARDLRNSYNEQFF TGCAGTGCTAGAGATCTTAGGAACTCCTACAATGAGCAGTTCTTC
TRBJ2-7 - - TRBV14 CASSQGSLSYEQYF TGTGCCAGCAGCCAAGGTTCCCTCTCCTACGAGCAGTACTTC
TRBJ2-1 many TRBD2 TRBV20-1 CSARVTSGSSQGNNEQFF TGCAGTGCTAGAGTCACTAGCGGGAGTTCTCAGGGTAACAATGAGCAGTTCTTC
TRBJ1-1 - - TRBV6-2/TRBV6-3 CASSIRGSSAEAFF TGTGCCAGCAGTATCCGGGGGAGCTCCGCTGAAGCTTTCTTT
TRBJ2-3 - TRBD1 TRBV5-6 CASGVTGATDTQYF TGTGCCAGCGGGGTGACAGGGGCAACAGATACGCAGTATTTT
TRBJ2-7 - - TRBV20-1 CSARDQAGIFYEQYF TGCAGTGCTAGAGATCAAGCGGGTATATTCTACGAGCAGTACTTC
TRBJ1-5 many - TRBV11-2 CASSPSGGQTFTYQPQHF TGTGCCAGCAGCCCAAGCGGAGGCCAGACATTTACCTATCAGCCCCAGCATTTT
TRBJ1-5 - TRBD1 TRBV29-1 CSVAGQDSNQPQHF TGCAGCGTCGCGGGACAGGACAGCAATCAGCCCCAGCATTTT
TRBJ2-4 few TRBD1 TRBV12-3/TRBV12-4 CASSSPGGELAKNIQYF TGTGCCAGCAGTTCGCCAGGGGGCGAATTAGCCAAAAACATTCAGTACTTC
TRBJ2-3 - TRBD2 TRBV7-2 CASSKGLAGGFTDTQYF TGTGCCAGCAGCAAGGGACTAGCGGGAGGTTTCACAGACACGCAGTATTTT
TRBJ2-7 few TRBD1 TRBV20-1 CSARTQPGTGSYEQYF TGCAGTGCTAGAACCCAACCCGGGACAGGGTCCTACGAGCAGTACTTC